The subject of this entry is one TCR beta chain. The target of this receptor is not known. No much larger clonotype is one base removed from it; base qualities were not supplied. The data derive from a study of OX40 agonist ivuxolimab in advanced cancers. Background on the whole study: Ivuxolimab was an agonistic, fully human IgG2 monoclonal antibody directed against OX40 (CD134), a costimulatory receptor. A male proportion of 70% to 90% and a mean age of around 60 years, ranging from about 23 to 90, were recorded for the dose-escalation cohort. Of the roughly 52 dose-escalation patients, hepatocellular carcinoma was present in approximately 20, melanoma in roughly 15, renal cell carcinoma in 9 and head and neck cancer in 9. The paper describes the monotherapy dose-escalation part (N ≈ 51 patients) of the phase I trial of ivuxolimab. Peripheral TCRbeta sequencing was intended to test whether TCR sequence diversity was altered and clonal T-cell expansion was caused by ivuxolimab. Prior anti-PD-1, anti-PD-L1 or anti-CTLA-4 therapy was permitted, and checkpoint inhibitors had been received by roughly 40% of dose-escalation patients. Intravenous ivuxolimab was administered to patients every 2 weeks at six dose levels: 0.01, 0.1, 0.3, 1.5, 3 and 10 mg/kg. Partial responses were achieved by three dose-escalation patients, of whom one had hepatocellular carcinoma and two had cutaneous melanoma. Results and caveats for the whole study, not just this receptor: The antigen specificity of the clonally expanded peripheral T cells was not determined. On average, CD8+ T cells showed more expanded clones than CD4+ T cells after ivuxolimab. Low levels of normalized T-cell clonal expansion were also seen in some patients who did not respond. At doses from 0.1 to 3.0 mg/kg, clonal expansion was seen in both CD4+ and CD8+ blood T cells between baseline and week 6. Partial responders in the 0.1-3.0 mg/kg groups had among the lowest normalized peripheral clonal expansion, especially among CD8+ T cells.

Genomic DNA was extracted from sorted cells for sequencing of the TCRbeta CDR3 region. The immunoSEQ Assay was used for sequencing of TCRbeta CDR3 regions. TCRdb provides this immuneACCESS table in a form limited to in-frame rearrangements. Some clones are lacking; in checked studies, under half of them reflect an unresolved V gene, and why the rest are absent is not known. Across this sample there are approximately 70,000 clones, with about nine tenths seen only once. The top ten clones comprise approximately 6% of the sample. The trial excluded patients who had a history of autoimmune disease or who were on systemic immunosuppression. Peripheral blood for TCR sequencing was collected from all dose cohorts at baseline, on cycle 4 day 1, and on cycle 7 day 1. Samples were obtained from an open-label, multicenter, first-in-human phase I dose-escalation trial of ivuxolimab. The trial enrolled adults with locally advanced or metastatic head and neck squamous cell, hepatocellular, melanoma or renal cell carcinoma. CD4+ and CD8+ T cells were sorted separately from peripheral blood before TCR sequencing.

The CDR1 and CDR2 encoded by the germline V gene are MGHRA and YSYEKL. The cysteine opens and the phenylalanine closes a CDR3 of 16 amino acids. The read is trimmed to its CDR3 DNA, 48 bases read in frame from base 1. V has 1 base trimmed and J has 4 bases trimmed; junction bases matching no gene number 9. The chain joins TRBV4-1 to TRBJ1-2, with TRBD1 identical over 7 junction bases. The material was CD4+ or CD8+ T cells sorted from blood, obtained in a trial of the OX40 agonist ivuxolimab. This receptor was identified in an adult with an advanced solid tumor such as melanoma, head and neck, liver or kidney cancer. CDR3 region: CASSQGEGALIYGYTF. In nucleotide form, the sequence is TGCGCCAGCAGCCAAGGGGAGGGGGCCTTAATCTATGGCTACACCTTC.